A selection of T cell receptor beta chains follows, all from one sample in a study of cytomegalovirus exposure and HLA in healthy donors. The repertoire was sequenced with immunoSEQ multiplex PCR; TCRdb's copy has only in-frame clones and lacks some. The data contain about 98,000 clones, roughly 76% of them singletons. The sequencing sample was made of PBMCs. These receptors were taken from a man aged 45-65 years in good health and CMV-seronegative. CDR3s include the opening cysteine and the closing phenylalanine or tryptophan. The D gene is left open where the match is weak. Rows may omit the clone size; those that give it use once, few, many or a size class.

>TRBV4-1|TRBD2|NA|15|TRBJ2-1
CASSQGERGWNEQFF
TGCGCCAGCAGCCAAGGCGAGCGGGGGTGGAATGAGCAGTTCTTC
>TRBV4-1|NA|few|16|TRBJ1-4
CASSQGWGKTNEKLFF
TGCGCCAGCAGCCAAGGGTGGGGCAAGACTAATGAAAAACTGTTTTTT
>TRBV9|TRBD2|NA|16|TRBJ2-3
CASSTTSGESTDTQYF
TGTGCCAGCAGCACAACTAGCGGGGAAAGCACAGATACGCAGTATTTT
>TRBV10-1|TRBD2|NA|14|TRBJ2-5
CASSGSGGTETQYF
TGCGCCAGCAGTGGGAGCGGGGGGACAGAGACCCAGTACTTC
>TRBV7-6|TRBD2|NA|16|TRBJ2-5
CASSLVNSGGVETQYF
TGTGCCAGCAGCTTAGTGAATAGCGGGGGGGTGGAGACCCAGTACTTC
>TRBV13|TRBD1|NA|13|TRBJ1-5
CASSYGTDQPQHF
TGTGCCAGCAGCTATGGGACAGATCAGCCCCAGCATTTT
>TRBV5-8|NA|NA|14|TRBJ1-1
CASSLGGGNTEAFF
TGTGCCAGCAGCTTGGGCGGCGGGAACACTGAAGCTTTCTTT
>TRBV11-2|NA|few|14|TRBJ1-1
CASSSPAGIGKAFF
TGTGCCAGCAGCTCCCCGGCGGGGATCGGGAAAGCTTTCTTT
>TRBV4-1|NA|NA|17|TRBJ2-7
CASSQAPLGQSSYEQYF
TGCGCCAGCAGCCAAGCTCCCCTCGGACAGTCCTCCTACGAGCAGTACTTC
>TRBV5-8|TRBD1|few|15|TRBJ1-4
CASRNLDRLDEKLFF
TGTGCCAGCCGGAACCTGGACAGGCTAGATGAAAAACTGTTTTTT
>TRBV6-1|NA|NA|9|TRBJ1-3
CASSEQGPF
TGTGCCAGCAGTGAACAGGGTCCTTTT
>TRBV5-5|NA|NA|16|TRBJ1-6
CASNPPARDTNSPLHF
TGTGCCAGCAACCCCCCGGCGAGGGACACAAATTCACCCCTCCACTTT
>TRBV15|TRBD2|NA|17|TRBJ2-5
CATSRDRGTSGMETQYF
TGTGCCACCAGCAGAGATCGTGGGACTAGCGGGATGGAGACCCAGTACTTC
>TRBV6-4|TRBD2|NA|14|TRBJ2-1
CASSPLRGGNEQFF
TGTGCCAGCAGTCCCCTCCGGGGGGGCAATGAGCAGTTCTTC
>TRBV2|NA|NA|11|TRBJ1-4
CASQMNEKLFF
TGTGCCAGTCAGATGAATGAAAAACTGTTTTTT
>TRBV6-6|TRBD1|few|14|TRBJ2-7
CASSPGTGPYEQYF
TGTGCCAGCAGCCCCGGGACAGGCCCCTACGAGCAGTACTTC
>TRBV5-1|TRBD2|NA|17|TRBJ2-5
CASSGLAGVGGGETQYF
TGCGCCAGCTCGGGCCTAGCGGGAGTTGGGGGAGGAGAGACCCAGTACTTC
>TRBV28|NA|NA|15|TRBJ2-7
CASSLWDRSGYEQYF
TGTGCCAGCAGTTTATGGGATAGGAGCGGCTACGAGCAGTACTTC
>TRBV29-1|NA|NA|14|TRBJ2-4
CSTRGAGGKNIQYF
TGCAGCACCCGGGGGGCAGGTGGGAAAAACATTCAGTACTTC
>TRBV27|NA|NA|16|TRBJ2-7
CASSARGAGRGYEQYF
TGTGCCAGCAGTGCCCGCGGGGCGGGGCGCGGATACGAGCAGTACTTC
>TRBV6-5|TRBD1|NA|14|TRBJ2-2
CASSGQGFIGELFF
TGTGCCAGCAGTGGACAGGGTTTCATCGGGGAGCTGTTTTTT
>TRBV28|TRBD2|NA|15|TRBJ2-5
CASTPGGGVQETQYF
TGTGCCAGCACCCCCGGCGGGGGGGTTCAAGAGACCCAGTACTTC
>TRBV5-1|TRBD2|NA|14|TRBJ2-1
CASSRTSGSNEQFF
TGCGCCAGCAGCCGGACTAGCGGGAGCAATGAGCAGTTCTTC
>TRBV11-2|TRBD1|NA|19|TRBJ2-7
CASSPEWTGLVLYSYEQYF
TGTGCCAGCAGCCCAGAATGGACAGGCCTGGTGTTATACTCCTACGAGCAGTACTTC
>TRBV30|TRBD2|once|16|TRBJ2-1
CAWSTWSGRGSGEQFF
TGTGCCTGGAGCACGTGGAGCGGGAGAGGATCCGGTGAGCAGTTCTTC
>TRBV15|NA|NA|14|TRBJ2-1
CATSPERANNEQFF
TGTGCCACCAGCCCCGAGCGGGCCAATAATGAGCAGTTCTTC
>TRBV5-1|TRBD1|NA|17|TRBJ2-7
CASSLADRGRGSYEQYF
TGCGCCAGCAGCTTAGCCGACAGGGGGCGCGGTTCCTACGAGCAGTACTTC
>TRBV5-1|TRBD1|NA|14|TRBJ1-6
CASSSSTGVSPLHF
TGCGCCAGCAGCTCTTCGACAGGGGTTTCACCCCTCCACTTT
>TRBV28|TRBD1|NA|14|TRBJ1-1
CASSRQGIGTEAFF
TGTGCCAGCAGCAGACAGGGGATAGGGACTGAAGCTTTCTTT
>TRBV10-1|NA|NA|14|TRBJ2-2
CASSGVRNTGELFF
TGCGCCAGCAGCGGGGTTAGGAACACCGGGGAGCTGTTTTTT
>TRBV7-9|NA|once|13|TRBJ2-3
CASSLDERDTQYF
TGTGCCAGCAGCTTAGACGAGAGAGATACGCAGTATTTT
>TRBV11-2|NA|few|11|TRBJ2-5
CASSFKETQYF
TGTGCCAGCAGCTTTAAAGAGACCCAGTACTTC
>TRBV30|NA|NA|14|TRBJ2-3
CAWRNSPGTDTQYF
TGTGCCTGGAGAAACAGCCCTGGCACAGATACGCAGTATTTT
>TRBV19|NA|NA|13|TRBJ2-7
CASSMDKGDEQYF
TGTGCCAGTAGTATGGACAAGGGCGACGAGCAGTACTTC
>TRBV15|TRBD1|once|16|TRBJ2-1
CATSSTLGQGVREQFF
TGTGCCACCAGCAGTACCCTGGGACAGGGGGTTAGGGAGCAGTTCTTC
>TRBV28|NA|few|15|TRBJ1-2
CASSLGGYVGQGYTF
TGTGCCAGCAGTTTGGGAGGCTACGTGGGCCAAGGGTACACCTTC
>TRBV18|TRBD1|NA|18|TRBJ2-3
CASSRSPGTGASTDTQYF
TGTGCCAGCTCACGATCACCCGGGACAGGGGCAAGCACAGATACGCAGTATTTT
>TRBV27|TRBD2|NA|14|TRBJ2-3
CASSIAGWTDTQYF
TGTGCCAGCTCAATAGCGGGGTGGACAGATACGCAGTATTTT
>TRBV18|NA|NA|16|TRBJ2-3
CASSPKRKRSTDTQYF
TGTGCCAGCTCACCAAAGAGAAAGCGGAGCACAGATACGCAGTATTTT
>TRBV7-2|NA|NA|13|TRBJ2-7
CASREGPSHEQYF
TGTGCCAGCAGGGAGGGACCTAGCCACGAGCAGTACTTC
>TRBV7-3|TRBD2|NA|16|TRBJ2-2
CASSLRRGSRTGELFF
TGTGCCAGCAGCTTAAGACGCGGGAGTCGGACCGGGGAGCTGTTTTTT
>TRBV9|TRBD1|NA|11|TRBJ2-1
CASSWDSEQFF
TGTGCCAGCAGCTGGGACAGCGAGCAGTTCTTC
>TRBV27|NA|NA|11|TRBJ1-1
CASRNWGEAFF
TGTGCCAGCAGGAATTGGGGGGAGGCTTTCTTT
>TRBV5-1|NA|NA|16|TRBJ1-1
CASSLAPGNLNTEAFF
TGCGCCAGCAGCTTGGCCCCCGGGAATTTAAACACTGAAGCTTTCTTT
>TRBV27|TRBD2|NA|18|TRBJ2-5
CASSLVLWTSGSRETQYF
TGTGCCAGCAGTTTGGTACTCTGGACTAGCGGGAGTAGGGAGACCCAGTACTTC